This T cell receptor (beta chain) emerged from a study of shared T cell receptors in the human thymus. The ends lost 0 bases at V and 0 bases at J; junction bases unmatched: 9. This CDR3 has 17 amino acids. Germline V gives CDR1 SGHDT, CDR2 YYEEEE. Method: immunoSEQ multiplex PCR; TCRdb's copy keeps in-frame clones and lacks some. The sample carries more than 550,000 clones, 70% to 90% recorded once. The same data also contributed to another study, on human thymus T cells. That publication notes: Thymic resections from corrective heart surgery supplied the tissue.

Sequenced: thymocytes. This receptor was obtained from a boy in the first two years of life with a congenital heart defect. This chain uses TRBV5-6 with TRBJ2-7; TRBD2 matches at 7 bases. In DNA form, the CDR3 reads TGTGCCAGCAGCTTGGAGACAGCGGGAAGATTCTCCTACGAGCAGTACTTC. Translating gives CASSLETAGRFSYEQYF.